This T cell receptor (beta chain) was sequenced during a study of cytomegalovirus exposure and HLA in healthy donors. On the study more broadly: Earlier sequencing of 200 million or so T cells yielded approximately 100 million unique TCR beta sequences.

Both 60 Vbeta primers and 13 Jbeta primers went into the PCR. Here immunoSEQ multiplex PCR was the method, and the copy in TCRdb shows in-frame clones only, minus some. The sample contains under 40,000 clones, approximately 80% of which appear only once. V lost 6 bases to trimming and J lost 1 base, with 9 bases between them. Germline loops: CDR1 MNHNY, CDR2 SVGAGI (reference sequence). The CDR3 has 13 residues. The TCR sequence derives from a male donor in good health and CMV-seronegative. The chain carries TRBV6-6 and TRBJ1-1; D ambiguous. Sample: PBMCs. The CDR3 DNA reads as TGTGCCAGCAGCTACACAGAGAACACTGAAGCTTTCTTT. Translation gives CASSYTENTEAFF.